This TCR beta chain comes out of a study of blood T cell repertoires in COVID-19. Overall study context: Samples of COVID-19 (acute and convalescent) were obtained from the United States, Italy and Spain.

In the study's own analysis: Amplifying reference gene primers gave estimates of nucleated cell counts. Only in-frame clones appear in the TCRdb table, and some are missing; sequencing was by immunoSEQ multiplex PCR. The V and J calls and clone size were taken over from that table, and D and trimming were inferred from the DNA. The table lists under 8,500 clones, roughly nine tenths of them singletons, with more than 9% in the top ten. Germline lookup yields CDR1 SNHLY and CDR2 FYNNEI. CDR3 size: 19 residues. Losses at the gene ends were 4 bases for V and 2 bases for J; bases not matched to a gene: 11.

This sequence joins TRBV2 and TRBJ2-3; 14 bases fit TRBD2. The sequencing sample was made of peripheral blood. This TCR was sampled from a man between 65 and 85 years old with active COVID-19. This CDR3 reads CASSGRLAGGSDITDTQYF. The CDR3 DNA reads TGTGCCAGCAGTGGACGACTAGCGGGGGGGTCGGATATCACAGATACGCAGTATTTT. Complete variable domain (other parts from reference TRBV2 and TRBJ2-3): EPEVTQTPSHQVTQMGQEVILRCVPISNHLYFYWYRQILGQKVEFLVSFYNNEISEKSEIFDDQFSVERPDGSNFTLKIRSTKLEDSAMYFCASSGRLAGGSDITDTQYFGPGTRLTVL.